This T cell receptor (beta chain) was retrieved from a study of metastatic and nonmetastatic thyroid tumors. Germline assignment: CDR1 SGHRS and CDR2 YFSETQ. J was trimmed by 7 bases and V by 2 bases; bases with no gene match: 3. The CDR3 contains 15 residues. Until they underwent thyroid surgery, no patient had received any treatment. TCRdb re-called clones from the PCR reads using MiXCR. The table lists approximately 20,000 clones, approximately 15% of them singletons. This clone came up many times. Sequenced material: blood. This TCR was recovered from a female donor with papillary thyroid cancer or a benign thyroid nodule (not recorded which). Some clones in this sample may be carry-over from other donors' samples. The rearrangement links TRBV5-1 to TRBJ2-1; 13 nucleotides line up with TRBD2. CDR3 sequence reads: CASSLLAGGGNEQFF. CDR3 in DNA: TGCGCCAGCAGCTTACTAGCGGGAGGGGGAAATGAGCAGTTCTTC.